What follows are 9 T cell receptor beta chains derived from one specimen sequenced in a study of T cells in Graves' hyperthyroidism and ophthalmopathy. Researchers amplified the TCR beta CDR3 regions from RNA transcripts. During a first-round RT-PCR of the TCR CDR3, the HTBI primer set was used. TCRdb passed the multiplex PCR reads through MiXCR, listing each CDR3 protein once. The sample holds 500,000 to 650,000 distinct CDR3 sequences, around 15% seen once. Material: blood. These TCRs come from a woman in her 40s with Graves' hyperthyroidism.

This clonotype was picked up a small number of times. This chain uses TRBV28 with TRBJ2-5; weak D call: TRBD2 (5 bases). CDR3 size: 12 residues. V was cut by 6 bases and J by 3 bases, with 8 bases left in between. Germline V gene data show CDR1 as MDHEN and CDR2 as SYDVKM. The CDR3 loop reads CASRTTKETQYF. The CDR3 nucleotides read TGTGCCAGCAGGACTACCAAAGAGACCCAGTACTTC.

This clonotype was detected ten times or more. The chain recombines TRBV7-2 with TRBJ2-7, with D unclear. V was cut by 6 bases and J by 7 bases, with 16 bases left in between. Germline lookup yields CDR1 SGHTA and CDR2 FQGNSA. The CDR3 is made up of 13 amino acids. In DNA, the CDR3 is TGTGCCAGCAGTCCCCGACGTGGCTGGGAGCAGTACTTC. It specifies CASSPRRGWEQYF.

This clonotype has just a few counts. The chain uses TRBV7-2 and TRBJ1-4; weak D call: TRBD1 (5 bases). Trimming left V 4 bases short and J 4 bases short, with 13 bases between. This CDR3 has 15 amino acids. Germline CDR1 and CDR2: SGHTA and FQGNSA. The CDR3 protein is CASSSRGGINEKLFF. CDR3 DNA sequence: TGTGCCAGCAGCTCCCGGGGGGGGATTAATGAAAAACTGTTTTTT.

In this sample, this clonotype turned up many times. This chain links TRBV30 with TRBJ1-1, with D possibly TRBD1 on 5 matching bases. V was cut by 3 bases and J by 2 bases, with 7 bases left in between. The germline V gene encodes CDR1 GTSNPN and CDR2 SVGIG (reference sequence). CDR3 length equals 12 residues. The CDR3 reads CAWRDINTEAFF. The CDR3 coding sequence is TGTGCCTGGAGGGACATAAACACTGAAGCTTTCTTT.

This clonotype was observed at least ten times. The rearrangement uses TRBV5-6 and TRBJ1-2, with D hard to call. Germline V gene lookup returns CDR1 SGHDT and CDR2 YYEEEE. V shed 4 bases and J shed 6 bases, with 10 bases lying between them. CDR3 length: 12 amino acids. In DNA form, the CDR3 reads TGTGCCAGCAGCCCTGGGCCGAATGGCTACACCTTC. This codes for CASSPGPNGYTF.

This clonotype was counted ten times or more. This chain connects TRBV3-1 to TRBJ2-7; D gene unclear. Per the germline V gene, CDR1 is LGHDT and CDR2 is YNNKEL (reference sequence). The CDR3 is 11 amino acids. Trimming stripped 5 bases from V and 3 bases from J, with 5 bases between. This chain's CDR3 is CASSGLYEQYF. In DNA form, the CDR3 reads TGTGCCAGCAGCGGGCTCTACGAGCAGTACTTC.

This clonotype showed up many times. The chain couples TRBV7-9 to TRBJ2-1, with D perhaps matching TRBD1 (5 bases). CDR1 and CDR2 (germline): SEHNR, FQNEAQ (reference sequence). CDR3 length: 15 residues. Trimming removed 5 bases at V and 0 bases at J, with 11 bases between. DNA for the CDR3: TGTGCCAGCAGCACAGGAGATAGCTCCTACAATGAGCAGTTCTTC. Protein sequence: CASSTGDSSYNEQFF.

Ten or more counts support this clonotype. This chain connects TRBV29-1 to TRBJ1-1; TRBD1 matches 11 bases. This CDR3 region has 14 residues. Germline V gene lookup returns CDR1 SQVTM and CDR2 ANQGSEA. J was trimmed by 0 bases and V by 6 bases; bases with no gene match: 3. CDR3 coding DNA: TGCAGCGTAGGACAGGGGGCCCTGAACACTGAAGCTTTCTTT. Protein: CSVGQGALNTEAFF.

This clonotype has at least ten counts. V is TRBV3-1 and J is TRBJ1-2; D is possibly TRBD1 (5 bases). This CDR3 is 13 amino acids long. V lost 1 base, J lost 4 bases, and 7 bases lay in between. Germline loops: CDR1 LGHDT, CDR2 YNNKEL (reference sequence). The CDR3 sequence is CASSQARVYGYTF. The CDR3 region has the DNA TGTGCCAGCAGCCAAGCCAGGGTCTATGGCTACACCTTC.